What follows are 25 T cell receptor beta chains derived from one specimen sequenced in a study of T cell responses to AZD1222 COVID-19 vaccine. Using immunoSEQ multiplex PCR, the repertoire was profiled, and TCRdb retains in-frame clones only, with some absent. Among some 92,000 clones listed, about 90% were seen once. The source was peripheral blood, collected on day 0 of MenACWY control vaccination. The source is an adult in good health.

J is TRBJ1-1 and V is TRBV3-1 (or the pseudogene TRBV3-2), with D hard to call. Germline CDR1 reads LGHDT; CDR2 reads YNNKEL (reference sequence). V dropped 6 bases and J dropped 1 base, with 9 bases sitting between them. The CDR3 runs to 13 residues. The CDR3 protein is CASRDGKNTEAFF. The CDR3 region has the DNA TGTGCCAGCAGAGACGGGAAGAACACTGAAGCTTTCTTT.

This rearrangement joins TRBV25-1 to TRBJ1-1; weak D call: TRBD1 (5 bases). Trimming stripped 1 base from V and 1 base from J, with 7 bases between. This CDR3 region has 14 residues. CDR1 and CDR2 (germline): MGHDK, SYGVNS. CDR3 coding DNA: TGTGCCAGCAGTGAATGGGGCAAGAACACTGAAGCTTTCTTT. It is translated as CASSEWGKNTEAFF.

The chain carries TRBV5-1 and TRBJ1-5, with a possible D match to TRBD1 (5 bases). The CDR3 runs 14 residues. V was cut by 4 bases and J by 3 bases, with 11 bases left in between. Germline V lookup: CDR1 SGHRS, CDR2 YFSETQ. In DNA, the CDR3 is TGCGCCAGCAGCGCCGGGACCTCCAATCAGCCCCAGCATTTT. Its protein product is CASSAGTSNQPQHF.

The V and J genes are TRBV19 and TRBJ1-5, with D perhaps TRBD1 (6 bases). The CDR3 consists of 13 residues. V was clipped by 4 bases and J by 7 bases, with 11 bases between them. The germline V gene has CDR1 LNHDA and CDR2 SQIVND (reference sequence). Here the CDR3 reads CASSRRTDQPQHF. Here the CDR3 DNA reads TGTGCCAGTAGTAGAAGGACAGACCAGCCCCAGCATTTT.

The rearrangement uses TRBV2 and TRBJ1-2; 7 bases line up with TRBD1. The CDR3 has 19 residues. Trimming removed 4 bases from V and 0 bases from J; junction bases left unmatched: 17. Germline values: CDR1 SNHLY, CDR2 FYNNEI. The CDR3 loop reads CASSAHDWTGPLANYGYTF. The CDR3 nucleotides are TGTGCCAGCAGTGCCCACGACTGGACAGGCCCATTAGCTAACTATGGCTACACCTTC. The full variable domain, with the rest looked up from reference TRBV2 and TRBJ1-2, is EPEVTQTPSHQVTQMGQEVILRCVPISNHLYFYWYRQILGQKVEFLVSFYNNEISEKSEIFDDQFSVERPDGSNFTLKIRSTKLEDSAMYFCASSAHDWTGPLANYGYTFGSGTRLTVV.

The chain employs TRBV28 and TRBJ1-5; 12 bases fit TRBD1. The junction had 6 bases not matched to a gene; V was cut back by 2 bases and J by 7 bases. In germline, CDR1 is MDHEN, CDR2 SYDVKM. The CDR3 is 16 amino acids. CDR3 in amino acids: CASSLGDRGRVQPQHF. CDR3 bases: TGTGCCAGCAGTTTAGGGGACAGGGGGCGAGTCCAGCCCCAGCATTTT.

The chain couples TRBV11-3 to TRBJ2-1; 10 bases map to TRBD2. The CDR3 is 14 residues long. V lost 8 bases, J lost 2 bases, and 3 bases stayed unmatched. Germline lookup yields CDR1 SGHNT and CDR2 YENEEA. CDR3 sequence reads: CASSSGSAYNEQFF. Written as DNA, the CDR3 is TGTGCCAGCTCTAGCGGGAGTGCCTACAATGAGCAGTTCTTC.

As DNA, the CDR3 is TGTGCCAGCAGCCTAGGGCCGGACACTGAAGCTTTCTTT. Residues: CASSLGPDTEAFF. V gene TRBV4-2 combines with J gene TRBJ1-1; D ambiguous. V was shortened by 4 bases and J by 3 bases, with 9 bases between the two germline ends. The CDR3 has 13 amino acids. Germline values: CDR1 LGHNA, CDR2 YNFKEQ.

This rearrangement joins TRBV5-6 to TRBJ1-3; D is uncertain. Trimming pared 3 bases from V and 4 bases from J, leaving 8 bases between. This CDR3 has 13 amino acids. CDR1 SGHDT and CDR2 YYEEEE come from the germline V gene. In DNA form, the CDR3 reads TGTGCCAGCAGCTATGGGCGAGGAAACACCATATATTTT. Amino acid sequence: CASSYGRGNTIYF. The entire variable domain, with the rest obtained from reference TRBV5-6 and TRBJ1-3, is as follows: DAGVTQSPTHLIKTRGQQVTLRCSPKSGHDTVSWYQQALGQGPQFIFQYYEEEERQRGNFPDRFSGHQFPNYSSELNVNALLLGDSALYLCASSYGRGNTIYFGEGSWLTVV.

This clone was seen a few times. V usage is TRBV9 and J usage is TRBJ1-2; TRBD1 is a possible D gene (5 bases). Trimming left V 1 base short and J 2 bases short, with 9 bases between. The CDR3 length is 14 residues. Germline assignment: CDR1 SGDLS and CDR2 YYNGEE. The CDR3 region is CASSVLGTNYGYTF. The CDR3 DNA reads TGTGCCAGCAGCGTACTCGGGACCAACTATGGCTACACCTTC.

This rearrangement joins TRBV27 to TRBJ1-3; D uncertain. Trimming took 4 bases from V and 3 from J, leaving 10 bases between them. The length of the CDR3 is 14 residues. Germline V CDR1 and CDR2: MNHEY, SMNVEV (reference sequence). CDR3 in amino acids: CASSSLSGGNTIYF. Here the CDR3 DNA reads TGTGCCAGCAGTTCCCTCAGTGGTGGAAACACCATATATTTT.

This clone was detected once. The chain carries TRBV18 and TRBJ1-2, with D possibly being TRBD1 (5 bases). Trimming left V 0 bases short and J 2 bases short, with 13 bases between. This CDR3 spans 16 amino acids. Germline-derived CDR1 and CDR2 are KGHSH and LQKENI. CDR3 DNA sequence: TGTGCCAGCTCACCACCTAATACAGGCCAGAACTATGGCTACACCTTC. Its translation is CASSPPNTGQNYGYTF.

This clone was observed once. V gene TRBV11-2 combines with J gene TRBJ2-3; D is unresolved. There are 11 residues in the CDR3. Germline V lookup: CDR1 SGHAT, CDR2 FQNNGV. Trimming removed 5 bases at V and 6 bases at J, with 6 bases between. CDR3 loop: CASSTVDTQYF. The CDR3, as DNA: TGTGCCAGCAGCACGGTGGATACGCAGTATTTT.

This chain links TRBV11-2 with TRBJ2-6, with a possible D match to TRBD1 (5 bases). This CDR3 comprises 15 residues. Germline V gives CDR1 SGHAT, CDR2 FQNNGV. The ends were cut back, 4 bases at V and 2 bases at J, with 9 bases in the middle. The CDR3 DNA is TGTGCCAGCAGCTACTCAGGGACTGGGGCCAACGTCCTGACTTTC. Its translation: CASSYSGTGANVLTF.

The chain is built from TRBV4-2 and TRBJ1-1; TRBD1 aligns across 9 bases. With V trimmed by 4 bases and J by 5 bases, 5 bases remained unmatched. The V gene's germline CDR1 is LGHNA and CDR2 YNFKEQ. This CDR3 has 14 amino acids. DNA of the CDR3: TGTGCCAGCAGCCCGACAGGGGGAGTTACTGAAGCTTTCTTT. Translating it yields CASSPTGGVTEAFF.

DNA of the CDR3: TGTGCCAGCAGCCAGACGGGAAGGGATTCCAATCAGCCCCAGCATTTT. This translates into CASSQTGRDSNQPQHF. The V and J genes are TRBV3-1 (or the pseudogene TRBV3-2) and TRBJ1-5; no clear D. Trimming pared 3 bases from V and 3 bases from J, leaving 15 bases between. The CDR3 has 16 amino acids. The germline V gene encodes CDR1 LGHDT and CDR2 YNNKEL (reference sequence).

The rearrangement links TRBV6-5 to TRBJ1-3; D is undetermined. Deletions cut 10 bases from V and 0 bases from J, with 13 bases between. The CDR3 consists of 14 residues. Germline V gene sequence: CDR1 MNHEY, CDR2 SVGAGI. Here the CDR3 reads CATARQVSGNTIYF. The CDR3 nucleotides are TGTGCCACAGCCCGGCAGGTCTCTGGAAACACCATATATTTT.

The rearrangement links TRBV10-3 to TRBJ2-5; 7 bases match TRBD1. The V gene's germline CDR1 is ENHRY and CDR2 SYGVKD. The CDR3 is 15 amino acids. CDR3 amino acids: CASQRSTGQQETQYF. The CDR3, as DNA: TGTGCTAGTCAGAGGTCGACAGGGCAGCAAGAGACCCAGTACTTC.

The rearrangement joins TRBV28 to TRBJ2-7; unclear D gene. CDR3 length: 11 residues. From germline, CDR1 is MDHEN and CDR2 SYDVKM. V gave up 11 bases and J gave up 2 bases, with 10 bases separating them. The CDR3 DNA reads TGTGCCGCATTAGGGACCTACGAGCAGTACTTC. The encoded protein is CAALGTYEQYF.

The chain uses TRBV3-1 (or the pseudogene TRBV3-2) and TRBJ2-2, with 8 bases lining up with TRBD2. The junction had 7 bases not matched to a gene; V was cut back by 4 bases and J by 6 bases. The germline V gene has CDR1 LGHDT and CDR2 YNNKEL (reference sequence). The CDR3 has 15 amino acids. CDR3 protein: CASSPGSGSAGELFF. As DNA, the CDR3 is TGTGCCAGCAGCCCAGGAAGCGGGAGCGCCGGGGAGCTGTTTTTT.

V is TRBV24-1 and J is TRBJ1-2; TRBD1 agrees at 11 bases. The V segment lost 3 bases and the J segment 8 bases; nucleotides outside the gene matches: 7. This CDR3 comprises 15 residues. Germline lookup yields CDR1 KGHDR and CDR2 SFDVKD. The CDR3 protein is CATSDGGDRGGGYTF. The CDR3 DNA follows: TGTGCCACCAGTGATGGCGGGGACAGGGGGGGAGGCTACACCTTC.

This chain links TRBV5-4 with TRBJ1-1; D gene unclear. Germline CDR1 SGHNT, CDR2 YYREEE (reference sequence). The CDR3 loop spans 13 amino acids. The V end lost 4 bases, the J end lost 2 bases, and 9 bases lay between the germline ends. CDR3 residues: CASSAELNTEAFF. The CDR3 nucleotides are TGTGCCAGCAGCGCGGAACTAAACACTGAAGCTTTCTTT.

This clone was seen more than once but under ten times. The chain's CDR3 is CASSFYNSPLHF. The CDR3 bases are TGTGCCAGCAGTTTCTATAATTCACCCCTCCACTTT. The gene calls are TRBV27 and TRBJ1-6, with D unclear. The V gene's germline CDR1 is MNHEY and CDR2 SMNVEV (reference sequence). The CDR3 has 12 amino acids. The germline V and J ends were trimmed by 3 bases and 3 bases, with 0 bases remaining between them.

This clone has just a few counts. The CDR3 loop reads CASSLGLAGYTDTQYF. The CDR3 DNA sequence: TGTGCCAGCAGCTTAGGGCTAGCGGGGTACACAGATACGCAGTATTTT. The chain has TRBV11-2 and TRBJ2-3; 9 positions match TRBD2. Germline V gene data show CDR1 as SGHAT and CDR2 as FQNNGV. V lost 1 base, J lost 2 bases, and 4 bases stayed unmatched. CDR3 length: 16 residues. Together with reference TRBV11-2 and TRBJ2-3, the CDR3 gives the full variable domain: EAGVAQSPRYKIIEKRQSVAFWCNPISGHATLYWYQQILGQGPKLLIQFQNNGVVDDSQLPKDRFSAERLKGVDSTLKIQPAKLEDSAVYLCASSLGLAGYTDTQYFGPGTRLTVL.

The V and J genes are TRBV7-2 and TRBJ2-3; D not certain. V lost 0 bases, J lost 4 bases, and 8 bases lay in between. The CDR3 consists of 14 residues. Germline assignment: CDR1 SGHTA and CDR2 FQGNSA. Here the CDR3 reads CASSLAQSPDTQYF. As DNA, the CDR3 is TGTGCCAGCAGCTTAGCCCAATCGCCAGATACGCAGTATTTT. The complete variable domain, with remaining parts taken from reference TRBV7-2 and TRBJ2-3, reads GAGVSQSPSNKVTEKGKDVELRCDPISGHTALYWYRQSLGQGLEFLIYFQGNSAPDKSGLPSDRFSAERTGGSVSTLTIQRTQQEDSAVYLCASSLAQSPDTQYFGPGTRLTVL.